Listed here are 12 T cell receptor beta chains from one sample, sequenced in a study of T-cell reconstitution after alpha-beta-depleted transplantation in children. Unique molecular identifiers tagged the TCRbeta library. MiXCR was run by TCRdb on the PCR reads, yielding one entry per CDR3 protein. The sample contains around 400,000 distinct CDR3 sequences, around 21% of which appear only once. The sample was PBMCs from the stem cell graft donor, taken from the stem cell graft. The receptors come from a human donor who donated a stem cell graft to a child with acute myeloid leukemia.

The chain carries TRBV5-1 and TRBJ1-1; no reliable D call. CDR1 SGHRS and CDR2 YFSETQ come from the germline V gene. CDR3 length: 15 amino acids. Between the trimmed V and J ends, which lost 4 bases and 0 bases, there was a span of 13 bases. CDR3 nucleotide sequence: TGCGCCAGCAGCATCGCGAGCAGGATGAACACTGAAGCTTTCTTT. Amino acid sequence: CASSIASRMNTEAFF.

This clonotype was detected a few times. CDR3 region: CASSETGHPNTEAFF. The CDR3 DNA is TGTGCCAGCAGCGAAACGGGACACCCGAACACTGAAGCTTTCTTT. The chain employs TRBV9 and TRBJ1-1, with D maybe TRBD1 (6 bases). The CDR3 runs 15 residues. Trimming cost V 3 bases and J 1 base, with 13 bases left between them. CDR1 SGDLS and CDR2 YYNGEE come from the germline V gene. Variable domain in full (rest from reference TRBV9 and TRBJ1-1): DSGVTQTPKHLITATGQRVTLRCSPRSGDLSVYWYQQSLDQGLQFLIQYYNGEERAKGNILERFSAQQFPDLHSELNLSSLELGDSALYFCASSETGHPNTEAFFGQGTRLTVV.

This sequence joins TRBV7-6 and TRBJ1-5; a possible D gene is TRBD1 (5 bases). The CDR3 sequence is 14 residues long. Trimming took 3 bases from V and 1 from J, leaving 7 bases between them. Germline lookup yields CDR1 SGHVS and CDR2 FNYEAQ. CDR3 in DNA: TGTGCCAGCAGCTTGGCAGGGAGCAATCAGCCCCAGCATTTT. This translates into CASSLAGSNQPQHF.

Only a few counts were recorded for this clonotype. V and J are TRBV7-2 and TRBJ2-7, with 10 nucleotides matching TRBD2. Trimming at V came to 5 bases and at J to 4 bases, leaving 8 bases not matched to a gene. The CDR3 is 15 amino acids. Germline V gene sequence: CDR1 SGHTA, CDR2 FQGNSA. Written as DNA, the CDR3 is TGTGCCAGCAGCCCAACTAGCGGGAAGGGTTACGAGCAGTACTTC. Protein: CASSPTSGKGYEQYF.

This chain links TRBV2 with TRBJ2-7, with a possible D match to TRBD1 (6 bases). This CDR3 contains 14 residues. Germline V CDR1 and CDR2: SNHLY, FYNNEI. V lost 7 bases to trimming and J lost 4 bases, with 17 bases between them. This chain's CDR3 is CASTTQPGVYEQYF. The CDR3 nucleotides are TGTGCCAGCACAACCCAGCCAGGGGTTTACGAGCAGTACTTC.

V usage is TRBV20-1 and J usage is TRBJ2-7; 7 nucleotides align to TRBD2. The CDR3 contains 17 residues. The germline CDR1 and CDR2 sequences are DFQATT and SNEGSKA (reference sequence). The V segment lost 0 bases and the J segment 5 bases; nucleotides outside the gene matches: 16. This chain's CDR3 is CSARDPAGPLGRNEQYF. In DNA form, the CDR3 reads TGCAGTGCTAGAGACCCCGCGGGACCACTCGGGAGGAACGAGCAGTACTTC.

Only a few counts were recorded for this clonotype. The V gene is TRBV5-1, the J gene TRBJ1-2; maybe TRBD1 (5 bases). V lost 0 bases and J lost 6, with 9 bases in between. This CDR3 comprises 13 residues. Looked up from germline, CDR1 is SGHRS and CDR2 is YFSETQ. The CDR3 protein is CASSLDGANGYTF. Written as DNA, the CDR3 is TGCGCCAGCAGCTTGGATGGGGCGAATGGCTACACCTTC.

The V and J genes are TRBV12-5 and TRBJ2-4; D is uncertain. CDR3 length: 10 residues. Germline V CDR1 and CDR2: LGHNT, FRNRAP. The V gene lost 9 bases and the J gene lost 2 bases, with 2 bases spanning the gap. This chain's CDR3 is CARTKNIQYF. The CDR3 nucleotides are TGTGCTAGGACCAAAAACATTCAGTACTTC.

This clonotype was recorded many times. This chain links TRBV20-1 with TRBJ2-7, with TRBD1 matching over 9 bases. Unmatched junction bases numbered 3, after V lost 3 bases and J lost 3 bases. CDR1 and CDR2 (germline): DFQATT, SNEGSKA (reference sequence). The CDR3 consists of 13 residues. The CDR3 spells CSASRDRDYEQYF. The CDR3 DNA is TGCAGTGCTAGCCGGGACAGGGACTACGAGCAGTACTTC.

The J gene is TRBJ1-1, the V gene TRBV9; D unclear. The CDR3 runs to 15 residues. The V gene lost 0 bases and the J gene lost 4 bases, with 13 bases spanning the gap. Germline assignment: CDR1 SGDLS and CDR2 YYNGEE. CDR3 DNA: TGTGCCAGCAGCGTAGCCCCCGACATGGGCACTGAAGCTTTCTTT. This translates into CASSVAPDMGTEAFF.

The chain employs TRBV6-2 or TRBV6-3 and TRBJ2-6, with D tentatively TRBD1 (6 bases). Germline V CDR1 and CDR2: MNHEY, SVGEGT. The V gene lost 5 bases and the J gene lost 0 bases, with 11 bases spanning the gap. This CDR3 region has 16 residues. The CDR3 DNA reads as TGTGCCAGCAGTGCGGACAGTCTCTCTGGGGCCAACGTCCTGACTTTC. Translated, it gives CASSADSLSGANVLTF.

DNA of the CDR3: TGCAGCGTTGAAGATTGGGTCCACGAGCAGTACTTC. As protein: CSVEDWVHEQYF. The rearrangement joins TRBV29-1 to TRBJ2-7; D gene uncertain. CDR1 SQVTM and CDR2 ANQGSEA come from the germline V gene. V lost 0 bases to trimming and J lost 5 bases, with 8 bases between them. The CDR3 has 12 residues.